The 8 T cell receptor beta chains reported below all come from one sample, sequenced in a study of blood T cell repertoires in COVID-19. Method: immunoSEQ multiplex PCR; TCRdb's copy keeps in-frame clones and lacks some. The sample has 50,000 to 65,000 clones; roughly 90% are singletons. Input material: peripheral blood. Source of these receptors: a man between 45 and 60 years old with active COVID-19.

The CDR3 region is CAWSAQTGRYSPLHF. Here the CDR3 DNA reads TGTGCCTGGAGTGCCCAGACAGGGAGATATTCACCCCTCCACTTT. This rearrangement joins TRBV30 to TRBJ1-6, with 7 positions matching TRBD1. This CDR3 has 15 amino acids. V was clipped by 1 base and J by 8 bases; unmatched bases: 8. Germline CDR1 is GTSNPN and CDR2 is SVGIG (reference sequence).

This chain connects TRBV5-4 to TRBJ1-1; D not resolved. The V gene's germline CDR1 is SGHNT and CDR2 YYREEE (reference sequence). The CDR3 is made up of 16 amino acids. V was pared by 0 bases and J by 0 bases, with 12 bases between. The CDR3 is CASSLASSGMNTEAFF. The DNA of the CDR3 is TGTGCCAGCAGCTTGGCCTCCTCGGGGATGAACACTGAAGCTTTCTTT.

The chain carries TRBV15 and TRBJ2-3, with D possibly TRBD2 on 5 matching bases. Trimming removed 1 base at V and 4 bases at J, with 9 bases between. Germline V gene data show CDR1 as LNHNV and CDR2 as YYDKDF (reference sequence). CDR3 length equals 14 residues. The CDR3 protein is CATSRGGPADTQYF. As DNA, the CDR3 is TGTGCCACCAGCAGAGGAGGGCCCGCAGATACGCAGTATTTT.

V and J are TRBV18 and TRBJ2-5, with no clear D. V shed 4 bases and J shed 2 bases, with 8 bases lying between them. Germline lookup yields CDR1 KGHSH and CDR2 LQKENI. CDR3 length: 13 amino acids. The CDR3 DNA reads TGTGCCAGCTCACTTGCGATACAAGAGACCCAGTACTTC. It yields the protein CASSLAIQETQYF.

J is TRBJ2-3 and V is TRBV30; D perhaps matches TRBD1 (5 bases). The CDR3 has 13 amino acids. Trimming cost V 4 bases and J 0 bases, with 8 bases left between them. CDR1 is GTSNPN and CDR2 is SVGIG in the germline V gene (reference sequence). The CDR3, as DNA: TGTGCCTGGATGGGGCAAAGCACAGATACGCAGTATTTT. It is translated as CAWMGQSTDTQYF.

J is TRBJ2-5 and V is TRBV7-3; 7 nucleotides line up with TRBD1. The V and J ends lost 5 bases and 2 bases, in that order; junction bases with no gene match: 11. This CDR3 region has 16 residues. Germline V lookup: CDR1 SGHTA, CDR2 FQGTGA. The DNA of the CDR3 is TGTGCCAGCAGCCCGAGCCGGGGACAGCCTCAAGAGACCCAGTACTTC. Translated: CASSPSRGQPQETQYF.

This clone was recorded once. This chain joins TRBV3-1 (or the pseudogene TRBV3-2) and TRBJ1-1; TRBD1 might be the D (5 bases). This CDR3 spans 14 amino acids. V was cut by 0 bases and J by 5 bases, with 10 bases left in between. Germline assignment: CDR1 LGHDT and CDR2 YNNKEL (reference sequence). CDR3 sequence: CASSQDWGGTEAFF. The CDR3, as DNA: TGTGCCAGCAGCCAAGATTGGGGGGGAACTGAAGCTTTCTTT.

This clone rates as medium-sized. V and J are TRBV7-2 and TRBJ1-6; 10 nucleotides agree with TRBD1. CDR3 size: 15 residues. Unmatched junction bases numbered 2, after V lost 1 base and J lost 8 bases. Germline CDR1 SGHTA, CDR2 FQGNSA. CDR3 DNA sequence: TGTGCCAGCAGCTTAGGGACAGGGGGATATTCACCCCTCCACTTT. It is translated as CASSLGTGGYSPLHF.